The entry that follows covers one TCR beta chain sequence. Its antigen is not yet known. Qualities for individual bases were not recorded, and no much larger clone is one base off. The cohort was made up of about 670 healthy bone marrow donors. All cohort members were sampled while nominally healthy, although unrecorded immune exposures were likely present. The donor tested CMV seronegative, placing the donor among the approximately 400 seronegative members of the cohort. A peripheral blood sample was provided by each donor, and peripheral blood mononuclear cells were used for TCR beta sequencing. The Qiagen DNeasy Blood Extraction Kit was used to extract genomic DNA from the blood cell samples. For CDR1 and CDR2, the germline V gene lists SNHLY and FYNNEI. Trimming takes 5 bases from V and 6 bases from J, and the germline ends sit 16 bases apart. The CDR3, cysteine through phenylalanine, is 14 amino acids long. The kept DNA is CDR3 alone, 42 bases in frame from the first base.

The record originates from a study of cytomegalovirus exposure and HLA in healthy donors (dated 2017 in TCRdb). Broadly, across the study: An earlier analysis of roughly 500 of the donors reported about 250 Gb of sequence data and 117 million unique TCR beta sequences from around 200 million T cells. Roughly 300 gigabases of sequencing data and around 90 million unique TCR sequences made up an early release that covered 500 to 650 HLA-typed donors. The genetic ancestry cluster associated with self-reported Caucasian donors included about 81% of the 398 genotyped donors. The study was designed to test whether signatures of past pathogen exposure could be identified by cataloging public T cell receptors. The study profiled the T cell repertoires of approximately 700 subjects by immunosequencing and related them to cytomegalovirus serostatus. Besides the first cohort of some 670 subjects, a separate validation cohort made up of around 120 different subjects was used. To predict cytomegalovirus infection status, the study brought together high-throughput TCR immunosequencing, statistical association of individual TCRs with disease status, and machine learning. In a later analysis, previously published TCR beta repertoires from 500 to 750 donors were re-analyzed and high-resolution HLA genotyping was added so that TCR occurrence patterns could be studied. In the later analysis, no new phenotypic data were used to find candidate immune exposures; instead, reliance was placed on TCR beta sequences and their occurrence across donors. An earlier analysis of around 640 of the donors used high-throughput TCR beta sequencing to judge whether each TCR beta V gene segment behaved as functional or pseudogenic. Donor age, sex, ethnicity and CMV serostatus were compiled together with the repertoire data. In a later genetic analysis, genome-wide SNP genotypes for 398 of the 666 donors were used, and that subset was treated as a discovery cohort. Every repertoire in the discovery cohort had been generated on one and the same sequencing platform. Class I and class II HLA loci were covered by the typing at four-digit resolution. The number of typed donors differed by locus: roughly 629-630 for A, B, C, DRB1 and DQB1; about 520 for DQA1; some 610 for DPA1; and around 490 for DPB1. Roughly five DR-DQ haplotypes were handled as single units for association and clustering, since linkage in the cohort was strong. On average, around 240,000 unique TCR beta nucleotide sequences were sequenced per donor among about 400 genotyped donors of the cohort, with roughly 19% of those sequences being non-productive.

Overall study results and their limits: In a later analysis, more than 15,000 TCR beta sequences were associated with specific HLA alleles at a false discovery rate of 0.05. When HLA alleles, especially DR and DQ, strongly co-occurred, attributing TCR associations to individual alleles was difficult. Broadly in line with IMGT annotations, most TCR beta V segments showed up in productive rearrangements about 87% or about 30% of the time in an earlier analysis of several hundred of the donors. A further reported finding was that TCR beta sequences accurately predicted the HLA-A and HLA-B alleles for most subjects in the first cohort. Most TCR sequences were seen in very few donors, while some public TCRs were found in many individuals. Linkage disequilibrium might explain the correlated functional status among segregating V segments, but an unknown experimental factor could not be excluded. Because the 87-base-pair reads could not distinguish some IMGT-functional V segments, including TRBV6-2 and TRBV6-3, those segments were excluded. In vitro tests confirmed that a few of the cytomegalovirus-associated TCR beta chains recognize cytomegalovirus antigens. Compared with equally common non-associated chains, HLA-associated TCR beta chains in a later analysis were more clonally expanded and had lower generation probabilities. Presence/absence analyses assumed roughly uniform sequencing depth across donors, an assumption that may not hold. According to the authors, the approach could potentially be generalized to other disease states and immunological phenotypes. In this cohort, only TCR beta chains were sequenced, and detectable features were limited by the absence of alpha or paired-chain data. According to a later genetic analysis, donors in an Asian-associated ancestry cluster had fewer N-insertions in productive TCRs than the approximately 670-donor mean. In a later analysis, TCR association rates were found to vary across HLA loci, with the most associated TCRs seen for DRB1 alleles and the fewest for HLA-C alleles. In a later analysis, most CMV-associated TCR beta chains were found to appear HLA-restricted, with HLA associations seemingly driven largely by CMV exposure. According to a later analysis, parvovirus B19, influenza, CMV and Epstein-Barr virus appeared linked to several top co-occurrence clusters. Because HLA typing was missing for some donors at each locus, association tests included only the typed subset. In both the original and validation cohorts, the classifier was reported to diagnose cytomegalovirus status with high specificity and sensitivity. A later genetic analysis associated a missense DCLRE1C variant with V-gene and J-gene trimming of TCR beta chains, and an independent cohort replicated the association. Because counts were too low, 15 or so rarely observed V segments, including chromosome 9 orphons, were excluded from the earlier analysis of about 500 of the donors. The study gave a list of about 150 TCR beta chains associated with cytomegalovirus. A cluster of highly shared sequence variants was judged likely to represent a technical artifact of the sequencing pipeline. The only immune exposure information available for the cohort was CMV serostatus.

Library preparation employed the immunoSEQ multiplex PCR assay. The multiplex PCR relied on a mix of 60 forward primers for TCR Vbeta segments and 13 reverse primers for TCR Jbeta segments. A multiplex PCR assay on genomic DNA amplified the CDR3 region of rearranged TCR beta genes. Amplified TCR beta libraries were sequenced as 87-base-pair reads on the Illumina HiSeq System. Concerning the study's data processing: A later analysis counted about 80 million unique TCR beta chains across the 550 to 800 repertoires, and approximately 11 million of these chains were shared by at least two donors. Raw reads were error-corrected and collapsed into unique sequences by a nearest-neighbor algorithm in which closely related sequences were merged to remove PCR and sequencing errors. To assign V, D and J gene segments, CDR3 sequences were aligned to IMGT reference sequences. For a sequence to be retained, a match of at least six nucleotides was required to both a V gene segment and a J gene segment. Rearrangements were called productive when the CDR3 lacked stop codons and stayed in frame with V and J; all others were non-productive. CDR3 was defined according to IMGT convention as the region running from the second conserved V-encoded cysteine to the conserved J-encoded phenylalanine. Sequences without an unambiguous match to a single V gene segment were excluded from the earlier analysis of a few hundred of the donors. An earlier analysis of 587 of the donors classified V segments as functional when productive rearrangements were above 56.7% and as segregating when the standard deviation between donors was above 5%. To diagnose cytomegalovirus status from the catalog of TCR beta chain sequences, a statistical classification framework was built. In a later analysis, TCR nucleotide sequences were compared against IMGT/GENE-DB human TR gene sequences so that V and J genes could be assigned. A later analysis assigned CDR3 sequences and most-parsimonious VDJ recombination scenarios with the TCRdist pipeline. In a later analysis, each TCR beta chain was defined by its CDR3 amino acid sequence together with its V-gene family, and reads lacking a unique V-gene family were excluded. To address suspected cross-contamination and a sequencing artifact, a later analysis removed around 600 highly shared, low-generation-probability nucleotide sequences. For each public chain, a later analysis derived a clonal expansion index from normalized ranks of inferred template counts within each repertoire. A later analysis computed generation probabilities with a VDJ recombination model fitted to out-of-frame rearrangements, and checked the results against IGoR. A later analysis scored TCR-TCR, TCR-HLA and TCR-CMV co-occurrence with hypergeometric tests, applying a repertoire-size bias correction to TCR pairs. To estimate false discovery rates, a later analysis permuted the HLA or CMV assignments 20 times. In a later analysis, co-occurring TCRs were grouped with DBSCAN, and TCRdist sequence similarity was added when clustering was performed within HLA-allele-positive subsets. Co-occurrence clustering excluded repertoires with fewer than 30,000 or more than 120,000 public chains, plus five with anomalous nucleotide sharing. This immuneACCESS table, as held by TCRdb, lists in-frame sequences with V and J called but not all clones. Of the missing ones, under half trace to an unresolved V gene in checked studies; the others have no known cause. V, J and clone size derive from that table, while D and trimming were established from the DNA sequence. The sample has about 65,000 clones on record, 62% of them singletons. About 3% of the sample goes to the ten largest clones.

The source material was PBMCs. The chain uses TRBV2 and TRBJ1-1; a tentative D call is TRBD1 (6 bases match). This clonotype was sampled from a man aged 30-40 years in good health and CMV-seronegative. The CDR3 reads as follows: CASSTGLLGPEAFF. The DNA reads as follows: TGTGCCAGCAGTACAGGGCTCTTGGGGCCTGAAGCTTTCTTT. The entire variable domain, with the stretches around the CDR3 drawn from the reference TRBV2 and TRBJ1-1 proteins, is EPEVTQTPSHQVTQMGQEVILRCVPISNHLYFYWYRQILGQKVEFLVSFYNNEISEKSEIFDDQFSVERPDGSNFTLKIRSTKLEDSAMYFCASSTGLLGPEAFFGQGTRLTVV.